This record looks at one T cell receptor (beta chain) sequence and its context. It lacks a known antigen. No base quality values were provided; no much bigger clone lies one nucleotide off. The time point label corresponds to: blood 2 weeks post-SBRT. The sample's treatment or condition label, in plain terms: 15 Gy SBRT to primary tumor, nephrectomy 4 weeks later. To follow tumor-enriched clonotypes, peripheral blood was collected serially from radiation-treated patients at baseline and again at 2 weeks and 4 weeks after SBRT. Every patient's renal cell carcinoma showed clear cell pathology. Genomic DNA for TCR sequencing was prepared using the QIAamp DNA Blood Mini Kit (Qiagen). The analyses included just those samples that passed every quality control check. These data come from a study of radiation and T cells in renal cell carcinoma (dated by TCRdb to 2018 to 2021). Regarding the complete study: Samples were obtained from a clinical trial, in which 15 Gy stereotactic body radiation therapy was delivered to primary renal cell carcinomas and nephrectomy was performed 4 weeks later. TCR beta sequencing covered roughly 53 samples in total, comprising approximately 25 tumors and approximately 27 peripheral blood samples. Across all 53 samples, 4,016,671 unique CDR3 nucleotide sequences, encoding 2,658,974 unique CDR3 amino acid sequences, were identified.

At the junction V is shortened by 0 bases and J by 8 bases, with 11 bases in between. The germline V gene provides CDR1 SGHDT and CDR2 YYEEEE. The CDR3 runs 14 residues from the cysteine to the phenylalanine. Here the CDR3 DNA is all that survives: 42 bases in frame from base 1. Points the paper makes about the study in general: In blood, the top tumor clonotypes increased from baseline to 2 weeks after radiation and then shrank by 4 weeks, which suggests a temporary expansion of tumor-resident clones. Because no pretreatment tumor biopsies were available, whether clonotypes were present in the tumor at baseline could not be determined. Tracking of blood repertoire dynamics stopped at less than five weeks after treatment, with no follow-up past that point. With a single-armed trial design, the study had no way to address how radiation dose or scheduling affects the TCR repertoire.

Following the manufacturer's recommendations, the immunoSEQ kit was used to generate TCR beta libraries from genomic DNA. To prepare libraries, a first multiplex PCR with proprietary primers was run, followed by a second PCR that added unique barcodes, and a bead cleanup was done after each round. Each sample batch included a kit-provided positive control reaction and a negative control reaction. The final libraries were assessed on an Agilent 4200 TapeStation D1000 ScreenTape, pooled by volume, and quantified by qPCR. Sequencing ran on an Illumina NextSeq500 with a MidOutput 150-cycle cartridge, using 156 Read1 and 15 Index1 cycles with kit custom primers. The pooled library was loaded at approximately 0.96 pM, and roughly 20% PhiX control was spiked in. On the authors' methods: Vendor-processed data were analyzed in R, and a clonotype was defined as all T cells sharing the same CDR3 nucleotide sequence. For clone abundance analyses, frequencies were normalized to the 10,000 most abundant clones per sample. Public T cell clones, which averaged fewer than five per sample, were excluded before analysis. An abundance difference of at least 32-fold between compartments was the criterion for calling clonotypes tumor-enriched or baseline blood-enriched. A beta-binomial differential abundance model was used to identify clonotypes that were expanded or contracted between blood time points. Tumor-blood repertoire similarity was measured with the Baroni-Urbani and Buser coefficient, and group comparisons used two-tailed Wilcoxon tests in R. The source is immuneACCESS, and TCRdb retained only in-frame sequences with V and J called. Part of the clones is not carried over; for the studies checked, unresolved V genes explain less than half of this, and the remainder is unexplained. From that table come the V and J calls and clone size; the DNA was used to work out D and trimming. The sample contains 100,000 to 150,000 clones, 88% of them found a single time. The ten largest make up 5% to 6.5% of the sample.

The receptor's source is a woman aged 70 to 79 with renal cell carcinoma. The sample in question was blood, obtained from a patient whose treatment included radiotherapy and nephrectomy. The chain is assembled from TRBV5-6 and TRBJ1-4; TRBD1 might be the D gene, on 6 matching bases. The DNA sequence is given as TGTGCCAGCAGCTTGGAAGGGGGAGGCGAAAAACTGTTTTTT. This sequence encodes CASSLEGGGEKLFF.